Each of the 26 T cell receptor beta chains below was sequenced from the same sample in a study of T cell changes during pregnancy in multiple sclerosis. Clones were sequenced by immunoSEQ multiplex PCR, and TCRdb holds only the in-frame ones, with some missing. The table lists about 44,000 clones, over 75% of them singletons. The sample consisted of CD4+ T cells from peripheral blood mononuclear cells, taken before pregnancy. Receptors originate from a female donor with multiple sclerosis, enrolled in a pregnancy study.

The J gene is TRBJ2-1, the V gene TRBV18; 7 bases line up with TRBD1. Looked up from germline, CDR1 is KGHSH and CDR2 is LQKENI. With 4 bases clipped from V and 7 bases from J, the junction kept 4 bases outside the gene matches. CDR3 size: 13 residues. The CDR3 reads CASSLGTVNEQFF. The CDR3 coding sequence is TGTGCCAGCTCACTTGGGACAGTAAATGAGCAGTTCTTC.

CDR3 bases: TGCGCCAGCAGCTTCGGGACATCACTCGGTTTCCCTGAAGCTTTCTTT. This codes for CASSFGTSLGFPEAFF. V and J are TRBV5-1 and TRBJ1-1; a possible D gene is TRBD1 (6 bases). Looked up from germline, CDR1 is SGHRS and CDR2 is YFSETQ. V was shortened by 2 bases and J by 6 bases, with 20 bases between the two germline ends. The CDR3 sequence is 16 residues long.

The gene calls are TRBV2 and TRBJ1-1; 9 bases map to TRBD1. This CDR3 is 14 amino acids long. CDR1 SNHLY and CDR2 FYNNEI come from the germline V gene. Trimming removed 4 bases from V and 7 bases from J; junction bases left unmatched: 7. The CDR3 region is CASSAQQGAVEAFF. The CDR3 region has the DNA TGTGCCAGCAGTGCCCAACAGGGGGCGGTTGAAGCTTTCTTT.

The chain links TRBV19 to TRBJ2-5, with D possibly being TRBD1 (6 bases). Germline V gives CDR1 LNHDA, CDR2 SQIVND (reference sequence). The V end was cut by 3 bases, the J end by 5 bases, with 10 bases between. The CDR3 is made up of 13 amino acids. The CDR3 is CASSMSRGETQYF. CDR3 sequence (DNA): TGTGCCAGTAGTATGTCCAGGGGTGAGACCCAGTACTTC.

The chain has TRBV18 and TRBJ1-2, with TRBD1 identical over 8 bases. The CDR3 runs 15 residues. Germline lookup yields CDR1 KGHSH and CDR2 LQKENI. With V trimmed by 2 bases and J by 4 bases, 6 bases remained unmatched. The chain's CDR3 is CASSPYGTGPYGYTF. The DNA for the CDR3 is TGTGCCAGCTCACCATACGGGACAGGACCCTATGGCTACACCTTC. Filled out from reference TRBV18 and TRBJ1-2, the complete variable domain reads NAGVMQNPRHLVRRRGQEARLRCSPMKGHSHVYWYRQLPEEGLKFMVYLQKENIIDESGMPKERFSAEFPKEGPSILRIQQVVRGDSAAYFCASSPYGTGPYGYTFGSGTRLTVV.

The chain links TRBV10-3 to TRBJ2-7; a weak D match, TRBD1 (6 bases). From germline, CDR1 is ENHRY and CDR2 SYGVKD. The germline V and J ends were trimmed by 6 bases and 0 bases, with 12 bases remaining between them. CDR3 length equals 14 residues. The CDR3 DNA reads as TGTGCCATCAGCCGACAGGAGCTCTCCTACGAGCAGTACTTC. Translated: CAISRQELSYEQYF.

The gene calls are TRBV18 and TRBJ2-5; no clear D gene. Per germline, CDR1 KGHSH and CDR2 LQKENI. The CDR3 consists of 12 residues. V lost 6 bases to trimming and J lost 1 base, with 6 bases between them. The CDR3 reads CASSPSQETQYF. As DNA, the CDR3 is TGTGCCAGCTCCCCCTCCCAAGAGACCCAGTACTTC.

This clone was picked up one time. The rearrangement links TRBV5-1 to TRBJ2-1, with a weak D call TRBD1 (5 bases). Germline CDR1 SGHRS, CDR2 YFSETQ. Trimming pared 6 bases from V and 7 bases from J, leaving 17 bases between. CDR3 size: 14 residues. The CDR3 nucleotides read TGCGCCAGCAATCCCTCCCTAGGGGAAAATGAGCAGTTCTTC. Translating it yields CASNPSLGENEQFF.

The DNA for the CDR3 is TGCGCCAGCAGCCTTGATTTCAGCGGGGGGTATTCCTACGAGCAGTACTTC. It translates to CASSLDFSGGYSYEQYF. This rearrangement joins TRBV5-1 to TRBJ2-7; 9 bases fit TRBD2. Germline lookup yields CDR1 SGHRS and CDR2 YFSETQ. The CDR3 has 17 residues. Trimming at V came to 4 bases and at J to 1 base, leaving 12 bases not matched to a gene.

The V and J genes are TRBV13 and TRBJ2-7; 8 bases line up with TRBD1. The trim removed 9 bases at V and 2 bases at J, leaving 9 bases unmatched. CDR3 length: 14 residues. The germline V gene encodes CDR1 PRHDT and CDR2 FYEKMQ (reference sequence). CDR3 bases: TGTGCCAGTCGAAAGGGACAGGCGACCTACGAGCAGTACTTC. Translating gives CASRKGQATYEQYF.

This chain uses TRBV10-3 with TRBJ1-1, with D maybe TRBD1 (6 bases). This CDR3 has 14 residues. Germline-derived CDR1 and CDR2 are ENHRY and SYGVKD. V dropped 2 bases and J dropped 1 base, with 8 bases sitting between them. The CDR3 nucleotides read TGTGCCATCAGTGAGGACAGGTCGAACACTGAAGCTTTCTTT. It is translated as CAISEDRSNTEAFF.

This clone was detected only once. The chain carries TRBV29-1 and TRBJ1-2; TRBD1 is a possible D gene (6 bases). Germline CDR1 and CDR2: SQVTM and ANQGSEA. The CDR3 sequence is 12 residues long. The CDR3 here is CTLMSGVDGYTF. The CDR3 nucleotides read TGCACCTTGATGTCAGGGGTGGATGGCTACACCTTC. The variable domain in full, completed from reference TRBV29-1 and TRBJ1-2, reads SAVISQKPSRDICQRGTSLTIQCQVDSQVTMMFWYRQQPGQSLTLIATANQGSEATYESGFVIDKFPISRPNLTFSTLTVSNMSPEDSSIYLCTLMSGVDGYTFGSGTRLTVV.

DNA for the CDR3: TGTGCCAGCAGCGCGGGACAGGGCAACGAAAAACTGTTTTTT. It specifies CASSAGQGNEKLFF. The chain has TRBV9 and TRBJ1-4, with 9 nucleotides matching TRBD1. Germline loops: CDR1 SGDLS, CDR2 YYNGEE. Trimming removed 3 bases from V and 8 bases from J; junction bases left unmatched: 5. CDR3 length: 14 amino acids.

The V call is TRBV11-2, the J call TRBJ1-4; no reliable D call. The V end lost 2 bases, the J end lost 4 bases, and 11 bases lay between the germline ends. From germline, CDR1 is SGHAT and CDR2 FQNNGV. This CDR3 spans 15 amino acids. CDR3: CASSLWDGLNEKLFF. The CDR3 coding sequence is TGTGCCAGCAGCTTATGGGATGGACTTAATGAAAAACTGTTTTTT. Complete variable domain (other parts from reference TRBV11-2 and TRBJ1-4): EAGVAQSPRYKIIEKRQSVAFWCNPISGHATLYWYQQILGQGPKLLIQFQNNGVVDDSQLPKDRFSAERLKGVDSTLKIQPAKLEDSAVYLCASSLWDGLNEKLFFGSGTQLSVL.

The chain employs TRBV7-9 and TRBJ2-7; D call uncertain. Trimming left V 2 bases short and J 2 bases short, with 7 bases between. CDR1 and CDR2 from the germline V gene are SEHNR and FQNEAQ (reference sequence). This CDR3 has 13 residues. The CDR3 region is CASSLSPAYEQYF. CDR3 DNA sequence: TGTGCCAGCAGCTTATCCCCAGCCTACGAGCAGTACTTC. Full variable domain (rest looked up from reference TRBV7-9 and TRBJ2-7): DTGVSQNPRHKITKRGQNVTFRCDPISEHNRLYWYRQTLGQGPEFLTYFQNEAQLEKSRLLSDRFSAERPKGSFSTLEIQRTEQGDSAMYLCASSLSPAYEQYFGPGTRLTVT.

On this clone: Mismatch with germline at one junction end may stem from a read error. The rearrangement joins TRBV28 to TRBJ2-5, with 12 positions matching TRBD2. Germline-derived CDR1 and CDR2 are MDHEN and SYDVKM. This CDR3 comprises 14 residues. The CDR3 protein is CATIEGLAGETQYF. CDR3 bases: TGCGCGACAATAGAGGGACTAGCGGGAGAGACCCAGTACTTC.

This CDR3 is CASCRDRDTDTQYF. The CDR3 region has the DNA TGTGCCAGCTGCCGGGACAGAGACACAGATACGCAGTATTTT. The V call is TRBV18, the J call TRBJ2-3; TRBD1 aligns across 7 bases. V lost 7 bases, J lost 2 bases, and 6 bases stayed unmatched. This CDR3 is built from 14 residues. The germline V gene has CDR1 KGHSH and CDR2 LQKENI.

This chain connects TRBV21-1 to TRBJ2-1; TRBD2 reflects the table's D call only, with no check against the DNA. TRBV21-1 is an annotated pseudogene. This CDR3 contains 15 residues. Here the CDR3 DNA reads TGTGCCAGCATATGGGAAGGGAGAGGCTACAATGAGCAGTTCTTC. This codes for CASIWEGRGYNEQFF.

V is TRBV2 and J is TRBJ2-7; D not resolved. Trimming stripped 6 bases from V and 3 bases from J, with 6 bases between. There are 11 residues in the CDR3. CDR1 SNHLY and CDR2 FYNNEI come from the germline V gene. The CDR3 here is CASRLNYEQYF. DNA of the CDR3: TGTGCCAGCAGACTCAACTACGAGCAGTACTTC. The variable domain in full, with the rest retrieved from reference TRBV2 and TRBJ2-7, is EPEVTQTPSHQVTQMGQEVILRCVPISNHLYFYWYRQILGQKVEFLVSFYNNEISEKSEIFDDQFSVERPDGSNFTLKIRSTKLEDSAMYFCASRLNYEQYFGPGTRLTVT.

This chain connects TRBV30 to TRBJ1-2; possibly TRBD1 for D (5 bases). Between the trimmed V and J ends, which lost 2 bases and 7 bases, there was a span of 14 bases. Germline CDR1 and CDR2: GTSNPN and SVGIG (reference sequence). The length of the CDR3 is 13 residues. The CDR3 spells CAWSPRGRVGYTF. As DNA, the CDR3 is TGTGCCTGGAGTCCCCGGGGGAGGGTTGGCTACACCTTC.

The chain couples TRBV6-6 to TRBJ1-1; TRBD1 agrees at 8 bases. Germline V lookup: CDR1 MNHNY, CDR2 SVGAGI (reference sequence). CDR3 size: 14 residues. The V gene end was trimmed by 6 bases and the J gene end by 5 bases; junction bases not matched to a gene: 8. The CDR3 here is CASSGQGGRTEAFF. The CDR3 nucleotides read TGTGCCAGCAGCGGACAGGGAGGTAGAACTGAAGCTTTCTTT.

CDR3 nucleotides: TGTGCCAGCAGCCCCAACAGGGGGAGCAATCAGCCCCAGCATTTT. It translates to CASSPNRGSNQPQHF. The V call is TRBV7-2, the J call TRBJ1-5; TRBD1 agrees at 8 bases. The CDR3 extends over 15 amino acids. Germline values: CDR1 SGHTA, CDR2 FQGNSA. Trimming cost V 5 bases and J 1 base; bases outside gene matches: 4. Complete variable domain (other parts from reference TRBV7-2 and TRBJ1-5): GAGVSQSPSNKVTEKGKDVELRCDPISGHTALYWYRQSLGQGLEFLIYFQGNSAPDKSGLPSDRFSAERTGGSVSTLTIQRTQQEDSAVYLCASSPNRGSNQPQHFGDGTRLSIL.

The J gene is TRBJ2-1, the V gene TRBV11-2; 7 bases are shared with TRBD2. Germline-derived CDR1 and CDR2 are SGHAT and FQNNGV. This CDR3 region has 13 residues. The J segment lost 8 bases and the V segment lost 0 bases, leaving 1 base of the junction unmatched. The CDR3 DNA sequence: TGTGCCAGCAGCTTAGATGGGGGGGATGAGCAGTTCTTC. As protein: CASSLDGGDEQFF.

The gene calls are TRBV6-6 and TRBJ2-7; 9 bases align to TRBD1. Germline-derived CDR1 and CDR2 are MNHNY and SVGAGI (reference sequence). V was clipped by 2 bases and J by 2 bases; unmatched bases: 4. This CDR3 is 15 amino acids long. The CDR3 sequence: CASSYPGQGPYEQYF. CDR3 bases: TGTGCCAGCAGTTACCCGGGACAGGGACCCTACGAGCAGTACTTC.

This clone was seen a few times. The chain employs TRBV6-5 and TRBJ2-1, with 9 bases matching TRBD2. The CDR3 loop spans 15 amino acids. The J segment lost 10 bases and the V segment lost 4 bases, leaving 11 bases of the junction unmatched. Germline CDR1 MNHEY, CDR2 SVGAGI. The chain's CDR3 is CASSSLSAGGREQFF. The CDR3 DNA reads as TGTGCCAGCAGTTCGTTGTCAGCGGGGGGTCGGGAGCAGTTCTTC.

This clone came up a few times. The chain links TRBV6-1 to TRBJ1-5, with D maybe TRBD1 (5 bases). Germline CDR1 reads MNHNS; CDR2 reads SASEGT. Trimming pared 7 bases from V and 1 base from J, leaving 11 bases between. The CDR3 is 14 residues long. This chain's CDR3 is CASNPTGSNQPQHF. CDR3 in DNA: TGTGCCAGCAATCCCACAGGAAGCAATCAGCCCCAGCATTTT.